The 3 T cell receptor beta chains below come from one sample, sequenced in a study of T cell clones after liver transplantation. TCRdb's table, derived via immunoSEQ multiplex PCR, lists solely in-frame clones and lacks some. Among around 75,000 clones listed, less than 90% were seen once. The specimen comprised CD4+ T cells from blood, sampled roughly 48 months after liver transplant. These receptors came from a human patient who received a liver transplant. Some T cells may be supplied by the graft donor.

The chain is built from TRBV2 and TRBJ2-3; TRBD2 aligns across 11 bases. This CDR3 comprises 15 residues. After removal of 6 bases from V and 8 bases from J, the junction contained 10 bases not matched to a gene. Germline V lookup: CDR1 SNHLY, CDR2 FYNNEI. In DNA, the CDR3 is TGTGCCAGCAGCGAGACTAGCGGGAACAGCGGTACGCAGTATTTT. Its protein is CASSETSGNSGTQYF. The full variable domain, rest sourced from reference TRBV2 and TRBJ2-3, is EPEVTQTPSHQVTQMGQEVILRCVPISNHLYFYWYRQILGQKVEFLVSFYNNEISEKSEIFDDQFSVERPDGSNFTLKIRSTKLEDSAMYFCASSETSGNSGTQYFGPGTRLTVL.

The chain has TRBV5-1 and TRBJ2-3; D possibly corresponds to TRBD1 (6 bases). Deletions cut 4 bases from V and 0 bases from J, with 9 bases between. Germline V lookup: CDR1 SGHRS, CDR2 YFSETQ. This CDR3 spans 14 amino acids. CDR3 region: CASSGQLSTDTQYF. In DNA form, the CDR3 reads TGCGCCAGCAGCGGACAGTTAAGCACAGATACGCAGTATTTT. Full variable domain (remainder filled in from reference TRBV5-1 and TRBJ2-3): KAGVTQTPRYLIKTRGQQVTLSCSPISGHRSVSWYQQTPGQGLQFLFEYFSETQRNKGNFPGRFSGRQFSNSRSEMNVSTLELGDSALYLCASSGQLSTDTQYFGPGTRLTVL.

The chain combines TRBV7-9 with TRBJ2-1; 16 nucleotides agree with TRBD2. This CDR3 is built from 18 residues. V trimming: 3 bases; J trimming: 6 bases; junction bases outside the gene matches: 8. Germline CDR1 SEHNR, CDR2 FQNEAQ (reference sequence). Here the CDR3 reads CASSFSSGTSGRANEQFF. CDR3 DNA sequence: TGTGCCAGCAGCTTTTCCTCCGGGACTAGCGGGAGGGCCAATGAGCAGTTCTTC.